Listed below are T cell receptor beta chains from one sample, sequenced in a study of spatial heterogeneity in lung cancer. TCRdb reprocessed the 5' RACE reads with MiXCR, giving one entry per CDR3 protein. The table records roughly 28,000 distinct CDR3 sequences, around 7% of them present only once. The material was lung tumor tissue, obtained at surgery. These TCRs come from a male donor with early-stage non-small cell lung cancer. Each CDR3 is given with its conserved first and last residue. Fields, in order: V gene, clone size, D gene, J gene, CDR3 protein, CDR3 DNA. D genes are given only for firm matches. Rows may omit the clone size; those that give it use once, few, many or a size class.

v_gene: TRBV5-1
abundance: .
d_gene: .
j_gene: TRBJ2-3
CDR3aa: CASSLSPTLSTDTQYF
CDR3nt: TGCGCCAGCAGCTTGTCACCAACCCTTAGCACAGATACGCAGTATTTT

v_gene: TRBV5-1
abundance: many
d_gene: .
j_gene: TRBJ1-2
CDR3aa: CASSLQGLYGYTF
CDR3nt: TGCGCCAGCAGCTTACAGGGACTCTATGGCTACACCTTC

v_gene: TRBV6-6
abundance: many
d_gene: .
j_gene: TRBJ2-5
CDR3aa: CASTAGGETQYF
CDR3nt: TGTGCCAGCACTGCGGGCGGGGAGACCCAGTACTTC

v_gene: TRBV10-3
abundance: many
d_gene: .
j_gene: TRBJ2-5
CDR3aa: CAISPGGAETQYF
CDR3nt: TGTGCCATCAGCCCAGGAGGGGCAGAGACCCAGTACTTC

v_gene: TRBV19
abundance: few
d_gene: .
j_gene: TRBJ1-5
CDR3aa: CASRHPGPRTQPQHF
CDR3nt: TGTGCCAGTAGGCACCCGGGACCGCGGACTCAGCCCCAGCATTTT

v_gene: TRBV6-2/TRBV6-3
abundance: .
d_gene: .
j_gene: TRBJ1-5
CDR3aa: CASAVTEYQPQHF
CDR3nt: TGTGCCAGCGCCGTGACAGAGTATCAGCCCCAGCATTTT

v_gene: TRBV28
abundance: many
d_gene: TRBD1
j_gene: TRBJ2-6
CDR3aa: CASSPGGQGSPGANVLTF
CDR3nt: TGTGCCAGCAGTCCCGGCGGACAGGGTAGCCCTGGGGCCAACGTCCTGACTTTC

v_gene: TRBV11-1
abundance: many
d_gene: TRBD2
j_gene: TRBJ2-1
CDR3aa: CASSSSGVYNEQFF
CDR3nt: TGTGCCAGCAGCTCTAGCGGGGTCTACAATGAGCAGTTCTTC

v_gene: TRBV30
abundance: .
d_gene: .
j_gene: TRBJ1-1
CDR3aa: CAWSLGQINTEAFF
CDR3nt: TGTGCCTGGAGTCTAGGACAGATAAACACTGAAGCTTTCTTT

v_gene: TRBV5-6
abundance: many
d_gene: TRBD2
j_gene: TRBJ2-1
CDR3aa: CASSLGLAVYNEQFF
CDR3nt: TGTGCCAGCAGCTTAGGGCTAGCGGTATACAATGAGCAGTTCTTC

v_gene: TRBV30
abundance: .
d_gene: .
j_gene: TRBJ2-4
CDR3aa: CAWEDVLAKNIQYF
CDR3nt: TGTGCCTGGGAGGATGTCCTAGCCAAAAACATTCAGTACTTC

v_gene: TRBV14
abundance: many
d_gene: .
j_gene: TRBJ2-7
CDR3aa: CASSQGTEHYEQYF
CDR3nt: TGTGCCAGCAGCCAAGGGACGGAACACTACGAGCAGTACTTC

v_gene: TRBV4-2
abundance: few
d_gene: .
j_gene: TRBJ1-2
CDR3aa: CASSHTFGEINGYTF
CDR3nt: TGTGCCAGCAGCCACACATTTGGGGAGATCAATGGCTACACCTTC

v_gene: TRBV27
abundance: few
d_gene: .
j_gene: TRBJ1-6
CDR3aa: CASAGGLNSPLHF
CDR3nt: TGTGCCAGCGCCGGGGGCCTTAATTCACCCCTCCACTTT